Listed below are T cell receptor beta chains from one sample, sequenced in a study of beta chain features in type 1 diabetes. Profiled with immunoSEQ multiplex PCR; TCRdb holds only in-frame clones, not every one. Of about 700,000 clones in the sample, around 15% were seen once. The sequenced sample was naive CD4+ T cells from blood. Receptors were obtained from a man aged 18 to 29 with type 1 diabetes. Both conserved end residues are trimmed from each CDR3. D genes are given only for firm matches.

j_call,d_call,v_call,cdr3_aa
TRBJ1-6,-,TRBV14,ASSQRGYVDSPLH
TRBJ1-6,TRBD1,TRBV7-9,ASSPRTGADNSPLH
TRBJ2-3,-,TRBV7-2,ASSLSGGPGTDTQY
TRBJ1-2,-,TRBV6-5,ASSSRIEGYT
TRBJ2-1,-,TRBV19,ASNGMRGEF
TRBJ1-4,-,TRBV27,ASSLMGQGEKLF
TRBJ2-2,-,TRBV7-2,ASSLMGRNTGELF
TRBJ1-1,-,TRBV4-1,ASSQGPNLGTEAF
TRBJ2-3,-,TRBV7-9,ASSSLPMADTQY
TRBJ2-7,-,TRBV6-5,ASSYDKYEQY
TRBJ2-1,-,TRBV27,ASRIGWHDEQF
TRBJ1-2,-,TRBV2,ASSPDGVTNYGYT
TRBJ2-1,-,TRBV29-1,SVERVYNEQF
TRBJ2-5,-,TRBV28,ASTPGGRQETQY
TRBJ1-6,-,TRBV5-1,ASSLAPGTANSPLH
TRBJ2-5,TRBD2,TRBV4-1,ASSQDGSSGETQY
TRBJ2-7,-,TRBV4-1,ASSQGEGGSGSYEQY
TRBJ2-7,-,TRBV11-2,ASSLTDSNYEQY
TRBJ2-7,-,TRBV7-3,ASSFPEQY
TRBJ1-1,-,TRBV30,AWSFSLYSNTEAF
TRBJ1-2,TRBD1,TRBV25-1,ASSESWEGARHGYT
TRBJ1-5,-,TRBV23-1,ASSQVHSRWGNQPQH
TRBJ2-5,-,TRBV5-4,ASSTGTSTGETQY
TRBJ1-1,-,TRBV19,ASSMRDPEVAF
TRBJ2-5,TRBD2,TRBV9,ASSVATSGGQETQY
TRBJ2-2,-,TRBV5-4,ASTLQGGENTGELF